This entry is about one TCR beta chain. Its antigen is not known. These data are taken from a study of post-analysis software for immune sequencing data. Study in general: Disease courses included relapsing-remitting, secondary progressive and progressive-relapsing multiple sclerosis.

Deletions cut 2 bases from V and 11 bases from J, with 13 bases between. Germline CDR1 reads MNHNY; CDR2 reads SVGAGI (reference sequence). The CDR3 spans 14 residues. The TCR beta cDNA libraries contained unique molecular identifiers. T cells numbering roughly 0.95 to 11 million gave rise to roughly 0.5 million cDNA molecules. TCRdb fed the PCR reads into MiXCR, producing one record per CDR3 protein. Of approximately 730,000 distinct CDR3 sequences in the sample, about 45% were seen once. Study findings and constraints: Roughly five TRBV segments appeared more often in patients than in controls, and TRBV5-6, TRBV5-1 and TRBV20-1 were among these.

The chain carries TRBV6-6 and TRBJ1-6; D unresolved. Sequencing was performed on blood. The source of this sequence is a girl under 18 with multiple sclerosis. The chain's CDR3 is CASSYGPSGPPLHF. DNA of the CDR3: TGTGCCAGCAGTTACGGGCCCTCCGGCCCACCCCTCCACTTT.